The clone carrying this TCR beta chain was detected only a few times. Its specificity is not known. This sample was taken from a study of cytomegalovirus exposure and HLA in healthy donors. Study-wide findings and caveats: TCR beta V segments were, for the most part, productive about 87% or about 30% of the time in an earlier analysis.

The CDR3 contains 15 residues. Germline CDR1 and CDR2: SGHAT and FQNNGV. V was clipped by 1 base and J by 4 bases; unmatched bases: 6. The PCR ran on 60 Vbeta and 13 Jbeta primers. Produced via immunoSEQ multiplex PCR; TCRdb's table is partial and in-frame only. The profile shows about 120,000 clones, 7% to 9.5% of them singletons. Source material: PBMCs. The TCR was taken from a woman in her thirties or forties in good health and CMV-seropositive. V and J are TRBV11-2 and TRBJ2-7, with TRBD1 matching over 8 bases. CDR3: CASSLGSGTGYEQYF. The CDR3 DNA is TGTGCCAGCAGCTTAGGTTCCGGGACAGGATACGAGCAGTACTTC.